This T cell receptor (beta chain) was obtained from a study of Graves' ophthalmopathy and Graves' hyperthyroidism. Study findings and constraints: Ophthalmopathy and stable hyperthyroidism were discriminated by a 13-signature model, with about 91% sensitivity and about 76% specificity.

In germline, CDR1 is MNHEY, CDR2 SMNVEV (reference sequence). The CDR3 runs to 14 residues. Trimming took off 4 bases at V and 6 bases at J, with 15 bases between the two ends. RNA served as the template for amplifying TCR beta CDR3 regions. The first round was an RT-PCR with HTBI primers, and the second round was a multiplex PCR. TCRdb ran MiXCR on the multiplex PCR reads and lists one entry per CDR3 protein. The repertoire holds 170,000 or so distinct CDR3 sequences, with roughly two fifths as singletons. Points on this clonotype: Its specificity is unknown.

Under 3 months in duration, the ophthalmopathy in affected donors had moderate-to-severe activity, CAS ≥3 and NOSPECS ≥4. Sequenced sample: peripheral blood. The rearrangement links TRBV27 to TRBJ1-2; perhaps TRBD1 as D (6 bases). The source is a young man with Graves' ophthalmopathy. CDR3 sequence: CASSSGADGDGYTF. The CDR3 DNA is TGTGCCAGCAGTTCGGGGGCCGACGGGGATGGCTACACCTTC.